These 16 T cell receptor beta chains were sequenced from one sample in a study of post-analysis software for immune sequencing data. General observations from the study: When patients were compared with controls, 4 or 5 TRBV segments were more frequent, TRBV5-6, TRBV5-1 and TRBV20-1 among them.

Prepared libraries of TCR beta cDNA carried unique molecular identifiers. One entry per CDR3 protein, called by TCRdb with MiXCR from the PCR reads. The sample shows fewer than 850,000 distinct CDR3 sequences, 46% of them seen only once. Their antigen targets remain unknown. Material: blood. The receptors were sampled from a girl aged 5-17 years with multiple sclerosis.

The rearrangement links TRBV4-3 to TRBJ1-1; the D gene is possibly TRBD1 (6 bases). CDR1 and CDR2 from the germline V gene are LGHNA and YSLEER. Trimming cost V 2 bases and J 8 bases, with 12 bases left between them. This CDR3 is built from 13 residues. The CDR3 is CASSQIQGYEAFF. CDR3 sequence (DNA): TGCGCCAGCAGCCAAATACAGGGATACGAAGCTTTCTTT.

The genes are TRBV14 and TRBJ2-1; 8 bases are shared with TRBD2. This CDR3 comprises 16 residues. CDR1 SGHDN and CDR2 FVKESK come from the germline V gene. V was clipped by 4 bases and J by 0 bases; unmatched bases: 5. CDR3 DNA sequence: TGTGCCAGCAGCCCAGAGCGGGGGAGCTCCTACAATGAGCAGTTCTTC. Translated, it gives CASSPERGSSYNEQFF.

This clonotype was detected only a few times. This chain links TRBV5-1 with TRBJ2-7; 7 nucleotides line up with TRBD1. The germline CDR1 and CDR2 sequences are SGHRS and YFSETQ. The CDR3 loop spans 16 amino acids. V shed 4 bases, J shed 0 bases, and the junction held 10 bases outside the gene matches. Here the CDR3 reads CASSDKGGRSSYEQYF. In nucleotides, the CDR3 is TGCGCCAGCAGCGATAAAGGGGGCAGGAGCTCCTACGAGCAGTACTTC. The whole variable domain, remainder taken from reference TRBV5-1 and TRBJ2-7, is KAGVTQTPRYLIKTRGQQVTLSCSPISGHRSVSWYQQTPGQGLQFLFEYFSETQRNKGNFPGRFSGRQFSNSRSEMNVSTLELGDSALYLCASSDKGGRSSYEQYFGPGTRLTVT.

The gene calls are TRBV29-1 and TRBJ1-1; D may be TRBD1 (5 bases). The CDR3 covers 13 residues. Per germline, CDR1 SQVTM and CDR2 ANQGSEA. The ends were cut back, 7 bases at V and 4 bases at J, with 16 bases in the middle. In DNA, the CDR3 is TGCAGCGCTGCCAGGGCGGAGAGCACTGAAGCTTTCTTT. Its translation: CSAARAESTEAFF.

This chain connects TRBV7-2 to TRBJ2-1; 8 positions agree with TRBD2. This CDR3 has 13 residues. CDR1 SGHTA and CDR2 FQGNSA come from the germline V gene. V shed 4 bases and J 14 bases; nucleotides not matched to a gene: 10. The CDR3 bases are TGTGCCAGCAGCTCGGGACTAGGTTCTCGGGAGTTCTTC. Encoded protein: CASSSGLGSREFF. The variable domain in full, with the rest retrieved from reference TRBV7-2 and TRBJ2-1, is GAGVSQSPSNKVTEKGKDVELRCDPISGHTALYWYRQSLGQGLEFLIYFQGNSAPDKSGLPSDRFSAERTGGSVSTLTIQRTQQEDSAVYLCASSSGLGSREFFGPGTRLTVL.

This clonotype showed up just a few times. This chain joins TRBV7-9 and TRBJ1-2; 8 bases match TRBD1. Germline assignment: CDR1 SEHNR and CDR2 FQNEAQ (reference sequence). This CDR3 has 20 residues. The V segment lost 5 bases and the J segment 1 base; nucleotides outside the gene matches: 21. The CDR3 region has the DNA TGTGCCAGCAGCCCACGAAGAATTTGGACAGGGAGGAGAGTTAACTATGGCTACACCTTC. Protein product: CASSPRRIWTGRRVNYGYTF.

This clonotype was detected a few times. The chain combines TRBV6-6 with TRBJ2-1, with a weak D call TRBD1 (6 bases). CDR3 size: 17 residues. The V end lost 2 bases, the J end lost 5 bases, and 19 bases lay between the germline ends. The germline V gene encodes CDR1 MNHNY and CDR2 SVGAGI (reference sequence). The CDR3 DNA sequence: TGTGCCAGCAGTTACCCCACGCTTGGGGGACACGACAATGAGCAGTTCTTC. This gives the protein CASSYPTLGGHDNEQFF.

This chain joins TRBV7-9 and TRBJ2-1, with 9 bases that match TRBD1. This CDR3 has 15 residues. V lost 3 bases, J lost 7 bases, and 7 bases stayed unmatched. Germline V lookup: CDR1 SEHNR, CDR2 FQNEAQ (reference sequence). Here the CDR3 reads CASSFEGDRENEQFF. The CDR3 DNA is TGTGCCAGCAGCTTTGAGGGGGACAGGGAAAATGAGCAGTTCTTC.

The chain carries TRBV9 and TRBJ2-1; 8 bases map to TRBD2. The end of the DNA fits TRBJ2-7 better, so the J call may be wrong. CDR1 is SGDLS, CDR2 YYNGEE, per germline. The CDR3 has 14 residues. CDR3 protein: CASSVDGREDEQYF. The CDR3 DNA follows: TGTGCCAGCAGCGTTGACGGGAGGGAGGACGAGCAGTACTTC.

The table lists this clonotype with a count of one. The chain combines TRBV7-2 with TRBJ1-2; D is uncertain. The V end lost 2 bases, the J end lost 6 bases, and 10 bases lay between the germline ends. From germline, CDR1 is SGHTA and CDR2 FQGNSA. The CDR3 sequence is 13 residues long. The CDR3 spells CASSLSTLNGYTF. In DNA form, the CDR3 reads TGTGCCAGCAGCTTATCCACATTGAATGGCTACACCTTC.

This clonotype was observed a handful of times. V usage is TRBV20-1 and J usage is TRBJ2-7; 7 bases match TRBD1. This CDR3 is 13 amino acids long. V dropped 7 bases and J dropped 1; count of bases not matched to a gene: 7. From germline, CDR1 is DFQATT and CDR2 SNEGSKA (reference sequence). The CDR3 sequence is CSVPGQTSYEQYF. CDR3 sequence (DNA): TGCAGTGTCCCGGGACAGACTTCCTACGAGCAGTACTTC.

The J gene is TRBJ2-4, the V gene TRBV5-1, with 12 positions matching TRBD1. CDR3 length: 19 amino acids. The germline V gene has CDR1 SGHRS and CDR2 YFSETQ. J was trimmed by 0 bases and V by 0 bases; bases with no gene match: 7. The DNA of the CDR3 is TGCGCCAGCAGCTTGGTGGGACAGGGGGCGCTTGAAGCCAAAAACATTCAGTACTTC. Protein: CASSLVGQGALEAKNIQYF.

V is TRBV6-5 and J is TRBJ2-5; 7 nucleotides agree with TRBD1. Germline CDR1 reads MNHEY; CDR2 reads SVGAGI. This CDR3 has 15 amino acids. The V and J ends lost 8 bases and 2 bases, in that order; junction bases with no gene match: 11. The CDR3 bases are TGTGCCAGCGCCGACAGGGCCTTAAATCAAGAGACCCAGTACTTC. As protein: CASADRALNQETQYF.

J is TRBJ2-7 and V is TRBV2, with D possibly being TRBD2 (6 bases). V was shortened by 6 bases and J by 10 bases, with 16 bases between the two germline ends. Germline CDR1 SNHLY, CDR2 FYNNEI. This CDR3 is built from 12 residues. The CDR3 spells CASSGTPESQYF. CDR3 in DNA: TGTGCCAGCAGCGGGACTCCCGAGTCCCAGTACTTC.

The V and J genes are TRBV7-9 and TRBJ1-1; TRBD1 might be the D (6 bases). Germline V gene sequence: CDR1 SEHNR, CDR2 FQNEAQ (reference sequence). Trimming took off 1 base at V and 3 bases at J, with 21 bases between the two ends. The CDR3 has 18 amino acids. CDR3 region: CASSLVPRVIGGDTEAFF. CDR3 DNA: TGTGCCAGCAGCTTAGTTCCGAGGGTGATAGGGGGAGACACTGAAGCTTTCTTT.

The chain has TRBV6-2 or TRBV6-3 and TRBJ2-1; D unresolved. Germline assignment: CDR1 MNHEY and CDR2 SVGEGT. V lost 8 bases, J lost 0 bases, and 14 bases lay in between. The CDR3 covers 15 residues. The CDR3 region is CASSVARFSYNEQFF. The CDR3 DNA reads TGTGCCAGCTCAGTAGCCAGGTTCTCCTACAATGAGCAGTTCTTC.